This T cell receptor (beta chain) was profiled in a study of shared clonotypes between healthy human individuals. Per sorted-subset replicate PCR, input was approximately 210 ng DNA, representing 30,000 to 35,000 T cell genomes. Generated by immunoSEQ multiplex PCR, the TCRdb table keeps only in-frame clones and is missing some. The table shows roughly 1.4 million clones, with approximately 98.5% occurring only once. A note on this clone: At one end, the junction sequence differs from germline, possibly due to a read error.

Material: naive CD4+ T cells sorted from blood. Specified subset: CD45RA+ positively selected. The sequence came from a man aged 30 to 39 in good health.

The CDR3 DNA reads TGTGCCAGCACCGTTAGCGGGGCCATCGACAAGGAGCAGTTCTTC. Translating it yields CASTVSGAIDKEQFF. The V and J genes are TRBV25-1 and TRBJ2-1, with 8 bases identical to TRBD2. This CDR3 has 15 residues. Germline CDR1 reads MGHDK; CDR2 reads SYGVNS.